The rows below give T cell receptor beta chains drawn from one sample of a study of cytomegalovirus exposure and HLA in healthy donors. TCRdb's table, derived via immunoSEQ multiplex PCR, lists solely in-frame clones and lacks some. The sample consists of approximately 80,000 clones, around three fifths of them appearing once. Sequencing was done on a sample of PBMCs. The receptors originated from a woman in her forties in good health and CMV-seropositive. CDR3s include the opening cysteine and the closing phenylalanine or tryptophan. The order of the fields is clone size, J gene, V gene, D gene, CDR3 protein, CDR3 DNA. D genes are given only for firm matches. Clone sizes are given selectively: once, few, many, or a class where the clone is expanded.

abundance: -
j_gene: TRBJ2-3
v_gene: TRBV7-2
d_gene: TRBD2
CDR3aa: CASRPPGLADTDTQYF
CDR3nt: TGTGCCAGCAGGCCACCGGGACTAGCGGACACAGATACGCAGTATTTT

abundance: -
j_gene: TRBJ2-1
v_gene: TRBV4-3
d_gene: TRBD2
CDR3aa: CASSLEPSGGDSYNEQFF
CDR3nt: TGCGCCAGCAGCCTCGAACCTAGCGGGGGTGACTCCTACAATGAGCAGTTCTTC

abundance: -
j_gene: TRBJ2-7
v_gene: TRBV28
d_gene: -
CDR3aa: CASSLRPIHPYEQYF
CDR3nt: TGTGCCAGCAGTTTGCGGCCAATACACCCCTACGAGCAGTACTTC

abundance: -
j_gene: TRBJ1-1
v_gene: TRBV7-2
d_gene: -
CDR3aa: CASSSQHGNTEAFF
CDR3nt: TGTGCCAGCAGCTCTCAACATGGGAACACTGAAGCTTTCTTT

abundance: -
j_gene: TRBJ2-7
v_gene: TRBV7-2
d_gene: -
CDR3aa: CASSPSRSMHEQYF
CDR3nt: TGTGCCAGCAGCCCATCACGGTCAATGCACGAGCAGTACTTC

abundance: -
j_gene: TRBJ2-5
v_gene: TRBV6-1
d_gene: -
CDR3aa: CASSGLGSSQETQYF
CDR3nt: TGTGCCAGCAGTGGGCTTGGGTCTAGTCAAGAGACCCAGTACTTC

abundance: -
j_gene: TRBJ1-1
v_gene: TRBV14
d_gene: TRBD1
CDR3aa: CASSPRSGGSYTEAFF
CDR3nt: TGTGCCAGCAGCCCACGATCAGGGGGCAGCTACACTGAAGCTTTCTTT

abundance: -
j_gene: TRBJ2-2
v_gene: TRBV4-3
d_gene: -
CDR3aa: CASSQELRGTGELFF
CDR3nt: TGCGCCAGCAGCCAAGAGCTCCGGGGCACCGGGGAGCTGTTTTTT

abundance: -
j_gene: TRBJ2-7
v_gene: TRBV11-2
d_gene: -
CDR3aa: CASSFGVASSYEQYF
CDR3nt: TGTGCCAGCAGCTTCGGGGTCGCGAGCTCCTACGAGCAGTACTTC

abundance: -
j_gene: TRBJ1-5
v_gene: TRBV18
d_gene: -
CDR3aa: CASSSDSNQPQHF
CDR3nt: TGTGCCAGCTCATCGGACTCAAATCAGCCCCAGCATTTT

abundance: few
j_gene: TRBJ2-2
v_gene: TRBV5-1
d_gene: -
CDR3aa: CASSLVGSFAGELFF
CDR3nt: TGCGCCAGCAGCTTGGTCGGGAGTTTCGCCGGGGAGCTGTTTTTT

abundance: -
j_gene: TRBJ2-6
v_gene: TRBV4-3
d_gene: TRBD1
CDR3aa: CASSQQTGTLLANVLTF
CDR3nt: TGCGCCAGCAGCCAACAGACAGGGACCCTATTGGCCAACGTCCTGACTTTC

abundance: few
j_gene: TRBJ1-2
v_gene: TRBV19
d_gene: TRBD1
CDR3aa: CASSLLTGAVAF
CDR3nt: TGTGCCAGTAGTCTACTAACAGGGGCTGTTGCCTTC

abundance: -
j_gene: TRBJ1-2
v_gene: TRBV19
d_gene: TRBD1
CDR3aa: CASSRTGGSNYGYTF
CDR3nt: TGTGCCAGTAGCCGGACAGGGGGATCTAACTATGGCTACACCTTC